Presented here are 17 T cell receptor beta chains from one specimen sequenced in a study of follicular helper T cells after annual influenza vaccination. Using immunoSEQ multiplex PCR, the repertoire was profiled, and TCRdb retains in-frame clones only, with some absent. This table has approximately 10,000 clones, roughly 80% appearing once. Sequenced material: CXCR5- memory CD4+ T cells sorted from blood, taken 6 weeks after influenza vaccination. The receptors were gathered from an adult who received the influenza vaccine.

The rearrangement joins TRBV25-1 to TRBJ2-7; no clear D. Germline CDR1 reads MGHDK; CDR2 reads SYGVNS. The germline V and J ends were trimmed by 2 bases and 12 bases, with 17 bases remaining between them. This CDR3 contains 13 residues. The DNA for the CDR3 is TGTGCCAGCAGTGAACCCGGCCGGACCTTCGGGTACTTC. This codes for CASSEPGRTFGYF.

The chain joins TRBV19 to TRBJ2-5; the match to TRBD2 covers 10 bases. V dropped 4 bases and J dropped 3; count of bases not matched to a gene: 11. The germline CDR1 and CDR2 sequences are LNHDA and SQIVND (reference sequence). The CDR3 consists of 17 residues. In DNA, the CDR3 is TGTGCCAGTAGTACTAGCGGGAGCCGCTTGGGTAAAGAGACCCAGTACTTC. Translating gives CASSTSGSRLGKETQYF. Looking up the rest from reference TRBV19 and TRBJ2-5 gives the full variable domain: DGGITQSPKYLFRKEGQNVTLSCEQNLNHDAMYWYRQDPGQGLRLIYYSQIVNDFQKGDIAEGYSVSREKKESFPLTVTSAQKNPTAFYLCASSTSGSRLGKETQYFGPGTRLLVL.

The chain joins TRBV4-3 to TRBJ2-1; D is unclear. CDR1 and CDR2 from the germline V gene are LGHNA and YSLEER. V was trimmed by 2 bases and J by 6 bases, leaving 14 bases between them. This CDR3 has 15 residues. The DNA of the CDR3 is TGCGCCAGCAGCCAATCGACCTTCTCGGGCAATGAGCAGTTCTTC. Encoded protein: CASSQSTFSGNEQFF.

J is TRBJ1-2 and V is TRBV27; D gene uncertain. This CDR3 has 14 amino acids. V was cut by 5 bases and J by 0 bases, with 10 bases left in between. The germline gives CDR1 MNHEY, CDR2 SMNVEV (reference sequence). CDR3 protein: CASSPGGANYGYTF. The CDR3 DNA reads TGTGCCAGCAGTCCCGGCGGGGCTAACTATGGCTACACCTTC.

The V and J genes are TRBV9 and TRBJ2-3; D is possibly TRBD2 (7 bases). Trimming removed 4 bases from V and 0 bases from J, with 15 bases in between. Germline V lookup: CDR1 SGDLS, CDR2 YYNGEE. CDR3 length: 16 amino acids. The CDR3 sequence: CASSSLAGASTDTQYF. In DNA form, the CDR3 reads TGTGCCAGCAGCTCCCTCGCGGGGGCTAGCACAGATACGCAGTATTTT.

The chain uses TRBV5-1 and TRBJ2-7; D not certain. V shed 6 bases and J shed 0 bases, with 10 bases lying between them. Germline V gives CDR1 SGHRS, CDR2 YFSETQ. The length of the CDR3 is 13 residues. Written as DNA, the CDR3 is TGCGCCAGCAAACGGGCGAGCTCCTACGAGCAGTACTTC. Protein product: CASKRASSYEQYF.

The chain employs TRBV7-9 and TRBJ2-5, with 9 bases lining up with TRBD1. After removal of 1 base from V and 4 bases from J, the junction contained 1 base not matched to a gene. In germline, CDR1 is SEHNR, CDR2 FQNEAQ (reference sequence). CDR3 size: 14 residues. Here the CDR3 DNA reads TGTGCCAGCAGCTTAGGGGACAGGGCAGAGACCCAGTACTTC. As protein: CASSLGDRAETQYF. Combining the CDR3 with reference TRBV7-9 and TRBJ2-5 gives the whole variable domain DTGVSQNPRHKITKRGQNVTFRCDPISEHNRLYWYRQTLGQGPEFLTYFQNEAQLEKSRLLSDRFSAERPKGSFSTLEIQRTEQGDSAMYLCASSLGDRAETQYFGPGTRLLVL.

The chain combines TRBV13 with TRBJ1-2, with unresolved D. In germline, CDR1 is PRHDT, CDR2 FYEKMQ (reference sequence). The V end was cut by 4 bases, the J end by 3 bases, with 18 bases between. This CDR3 has 16 residues. CDR3 in amino acids: CASSSAGSWGDYGYTF. The CDR3 region has the DNA TGTGCCAGCAGCTCCGCCGGGAGTTGGGGTGACTATGGCTACACCTTC. Together with reference TRBV13 and TRBJ1-2, the CDR3 gives the full variable domain: AAGVIQSPRHLIKEKRETATLKCYPIPRHDTVYWYQQGPGQDPQFLISFYEKMQSDKGSIPDRFSAQQFSDYHSELNMSSLELGDSALYFCASSSAGSWGDYGYTFGSGTRLTVV.

This clone was seen only a few times. V and J are TRBV27 and TRBJ2-2; no clear D gene. CDR1 and CDR2 (germline): MNHEY, SMNVEV (reference sequence). The CDR3 covers 18 residues. V lost 1 base, J lost 0 bases, and 15 bases lay in between. CDR3 sequence (DNA): TGTGCCAGCAGTTTATTCTCGGGCCGCGTCGCGAACACCGGGGAGCTGTTTTTT. Amino acids: CASSLFSGRVANTGELFF.

The chain joins TRBV19 to TRBJ1-4, with TRBD1 matching over 7 bases. The J segment lost 1 base and the V segment lost 3 bases, leaving 8 bases of the junction unmatched. This CDR3 region has 17 residues. Germline V CDR1 and CDR2: LNHDA, SQIVND (reference sequence). Here the CDR3 reads CASSIGTAGGTNEKLFF. The CDR3 DNA follows: TGTGCCAGTAGTATCGGGACAGCCGGAGGAACTAATGAAAAACTGTTTTTT.

The CDR3 DNA sequence: TGTGCCTCCAGCGGCAGCGGGTACACCGGGGAGCTGTTTTTT. Its protein product is CASSGSGYTGELFF. The V gene is TRBV2, the J gene TRBJ2-2; D is possibly TRBD2 (6 bases). CDR1 SNHLY and CDR2 FYNNEI come from the germline V gene. V shed 11 bases and J shed 3 bases, with 16 bases lying between them. The CDR3 is 14 residues long.

The chain recombines TRBV28 with TRBJ1-2, with D perhaps TRBD1 (6 bases). This CDR3 has 14 amino acids. The V end was cut by 7 bases, the J end by 8 bases, with 20 bases between. Per germline, CDR1 MDHEN and CDR2 SYDVKM. The CDR3 is CASTLGAPLGGYTF. In DNA, the CDR3 is TGTGCCAGCACCCTGGGGGCCCCACTCGGGGGCTACACCTTC.

The CDR3 sequence: CASSYSRQGIRETQYF. The CDR3, as DNA: TGTGCCAGCAGCTACAGTAGGCAGGGGATTAGAGAGACCCAGTACTTC. The chain carries TRBV7-8 and TRBJ2-5; D is possibly TRBD1 (6 bases). The germline gives CDR1 SGHVS, CDR2 FQNEAQ. There are 16 residues in the CDR3. The V end was cut by 4 bases, the J end by 4 bases, with 19 bases between.

The chain employs TRBV29-1 and TRBJ1-1; a weak D match, TRBD1 (6 bases). The CDR3 totals 15 residues. Germline CDR1 is SQVTM and CDR2 is ANQGSEA. Deletions cut 2 bases from V and 2 bases from J, with 15 bases between. CDR3 bases: TGCAGCGTTGAACCCCGGGACATGGGAAACACTGAAGCTTTCTTT. Its translation is CSVEPRDMGNTEAFF.

The chain employs TRBV5-1 and TRBJ2-4; TRBD1 might be the D (6 bases). CDR3 length: 14 amino acids. V lost 7 bases, J lost 8 bases, and 19 bases lay in between. Germline CDR1 and CDR2: SGHRS and YFSETQ. CDR3 nucleotide sequence: TGCGCCAGCTCCCGGGACAACGTCTGGGACATTCAGTACTTC. This translates into CASSRDNVWDIQYF.

This clone was counted between two and nine times. This rearrangement joins TRBV18 to TRBJ1-2; D possibly corresponds to TRBD1 (6 bases). The germline CDR1 and CDR2 sequences are KGHSH and LQKENI. The V gene lost 3 bases and the J gene lost 3 bases, with 17 bases spanning the gap. CDR3 length: 16 residues. In DNA, the CDR3 is TGTGCCAGCTCACCCGAGGCCGGGACAACTTACTATGGCTACACCTTC. Residues: CASSPEAGTTYYGYTF.

DNA of the CDR3: TGTGCCAGCAGCTTAGACTTCAATGAGCAGTTCTTC. Protein: CASSLDFNEQFF. V is TRBV7-2 and J is TRBJ2-1; no firm D call. Per germline, CDR1 SGHTA and CDR2 FQGNSA. This CDR3 is 12 amino acids long. The V gene lost 1 base and the J gene lost 6 bases, with 4 bases spanning the gap.